A selection of T cell receptor beta chains follows, all from one sample in a study of blood T cell repertoires in COVID-19. Some clones are missing from TCRdb's copy, which holds only in-frame ones; the method was immunoSEQ multiplex PCR. Of hundreds of thousands of clones in the sample, roughly 80% were seen once. Sequences were obtained from peripheral blood. All receptors derive from a woman aged 60-75 years with active or convalescent COVID-19. Both conserved end residues are part of each CDR3. Each record gives: D gene, J gene, clone size, V gene, CDR3 DNA, CDR3 protein. D genes are given only for firm matches. Clone size, where shown, is once, few, many, or a class for clones that have expanded.

-	TRBJ2-7	-	TRBV6-2/TRBV6-3	TGTGCCAGCAGTTACAGCCTCGGAGGGAACGAGCAGTACTTC	CASSYSLGGNEQYF
-	TRBJ1-5	few	TRBV10-1	TGCGCCGGGCTCGGTCAGCCCCAGCATTTT	CAGLGQPQHF
-	TRBJ1-1	-	TRBV9	TGTGCCAGCAGCGGACAAGCCACTGAAGCTTTCTTT	CASSGQATEAFF
-	TRBJ2-7	-	TRBV14	TGTGCCAGCAGCCAATCTATCGACAGACCTCTACGCGAGCAGTACTTC	CASSQSIDRPLREQYF
-	TRBJ2-1	once	TRBV7-9	TGTGCCAGCAGCACAGGGGGACTAGCAAATGAGCAGTTCTTC	CASSTGGLANEQFF
-	TRBJ2-7	once	TRBV6-5	TGTGCCAGCAGACCCACACAGGGAGTTAGCCACGAGCAGTACTTC	CASRPTQGVSHEQYF
-	TRBJ2-7	-	TRBV10-3	TGTGCCATCAGCAATTTACAGGGATCCGACGAGCAGTACTTC	CAISNLQGSDEQYF
-	TRBJ1-5	-	TRBV21-1	TGTGCCAGCAGCAAGCCGGATCAGGGACAGAATAGCAATCAGCCCCAGCATTTT	CASSKPDQGQNSNQPQHF
-	TRBJ1-6	-	TRBV3-1/TRBV3-2	TGTGCCAGCAGCCAAGGCAGGGGTGCTAATTCACCCCTCCACTTT	CASSQGRGANSPLHF
-	TRBJ2-2	-	TRBV12-3/TRBV12-4	TGTGCCAGCAGTTTATATAACGGGGAGCTGTTTTTT	CASSLYNGELFF
-	TRBJ1-6	-	TRBV7-2	TGTGCCAGCAGCCACTACAGGGCCAGCTCCTATAATTCACCCCTCCACTTT	CASSHYRASSYNSPLHF
TRBD2	TRBJ2-5	once	TRBV6-5	TGTGCCAGCAGTTACAGGGGAGGGAGGGGGACCCAGTACTTC	CASSYRGGRGTQYF
TRBD1	TRBJ2-7	-	TRBV28	TGTGCCAGCAGCCACTTAAAGACAGGGGCCTACGAGCAGTACTTC	CASSHLKTGAYEQYF
-	TRBJ1-2	-	TRBV6-5	TGTGCCAGCAGCGAGGTGGATTATGGCTACACCTTC	CASSEVDYGYTF
TRBD1	TRBJ2-1	-	TRBV2	TGTGCCAGCAGTGGTGGGACAGGCTCCTACAATGAGCAGTTCTTC	CASSGGTGSYNEQFF
-	TRBJ1-2	-	TRBV5-1	TGCGCCAGCAGCTTGGGACAGTCTTACTATGGCTACACCTTC	CASSLGQSYYGYTF
TRBD2	TRBJ2-5	-	TRBV5-3	TGTGCCAGAAGCTTGCTAGCGGGGGAGACCCAGTACTTC	CARSLLAGETQYF
-	TRBJ2-2	-	TRBV15	TGTGCCACCAGCATCAACAGGGTCACCGGGGAGCTGTTTTTT	CATSINRVTGELFF
-	TRBJ2-7	-	TRBV2	TGTGCCAGCAGGGCAGGGTCAAGGTTCAGCTACGAGCAGTACTTC	CASRAGSRFSYEQYF
TRBD2	TRBJ2-1	-	TRBV18	TGTGCCAGCTCACCAAGGGCTAGCGGGGGCTACAATGAGCAGTTCTTC	CASSPRASGGYNEQFF
-	TRBJ1-6	once	TRBV14	TGTGCCAGCAGCCAGGGGGCGAATTCACCCCTCCACTTT	CASSQGANSPLHF
-	TRBJ2-5	many	TRBV10-3	TGTGCCATCAGTGAGTCCGGGGTAGCGAGTACCCAGTACTTC	CAISESGVASTQYF
TRBD2	TRBJ2-3	-	TRBV7-9	TGTGCCAGCAGCTTAGAGGGACTAGCCGCGGATACGCAGTATTTT	CASSLEGLAADTQYF
-	TRBJ2-3	-	TRBV5-1	TGCGCCAGCAGCTCCACCGGACAGTCCGATACGCAGTATTTT	CASSSTGQSDTQYF
-	TRBJ2-7	once	TRBV5-6	TGTGCCAGCAGCCCGGTCGGCAGGGTGGCCTACGAGCAGTACTTC	CASSPVGRVAYEQYF
-	TRBJ1-2	-	TRBV5-1	TGCGCCAGCAGCTCAGGGGACTATGGCTACACCTTC	CASSSGDYGYTF
-	TRBJ2-1	few	TRBV9	TGTGCCAGCAGCGTAGGCCCCTTCGGGCGGGGCTACAATGAGCAGTTCTTC	CASSVGPFGRGYNEQFF
-	TRBJ2-3	-	TRBV30	TGTGCCTGGAGTAAGGGAGGTAGCACAGATACGCAGTATTTT	CAWSKGGSTDTQYF
TRBD2	TRBJ2-3	-	TRBV28	TGTGCCAGCAGGCTAGCGGGGGGGCGGGATACGCAGTATTTT	CASRLAGGRDTQYF
-	TRBJ1-4	-	TRBV4-1	TGCGCCAGCAGCCAAGATGGGAGGGGGAGAGAAAAACTGTTTTTT	CASSQDGRGREKLFF
TRBD2	TRBJ2-3	-	TRBV30	TGTGCCTGGCGTATAGCGGGGGGTGTGGATACGCAGTATTTT	CAWRIAGGVDTQYF
TRBD1	TRBJ1-6	-	TRBV6-5	TGTGCCAGCAGCTTAACCGGGACAGGAGGTTCACCCCTCCACTTT	CASSLTGTGGSPLHF
-	TRBJ1-1	-	TRBV7-2	TGTGCCAGCAGCACCGCGGGAATCACTGAAGCTTTCTTT	CASSTAGITEAFF
-	TRBJ1-2	-	TRBV11-1	TGTGCCAGCAGCACCCGGACAGCCCCGGAGGGCTACACCTTC	CASSTRTAPEGYTF
TRBD1	TRBJ1-2	-	TRBV29-1	TGCAGCGTAGGGACAGGGTATGGCTACACCTTC	CSVGTGYGYTF